This T cell receptor beta chain was recovered during a study of shared clonotypes between healthy human individuals. About the study: Each donor contributed plates that comprised three CD4 naive, three CD4 memory, two CD8 naive and one CD8 memory.

Libraries were prepared by immunoSEQ multiplex PCR; TCRdb keeps only in-frame clonotypes and omits some of them. The data contain approximately 2,000,000 clones, around 93% of them singletons. Study-level results: For naive CD4 cells, roughly 4.8% of clonotypes were shared across a handful of donors.

It was CD45RO-negative cells, positively selected for CCR7, that made up naive CD8 cells, with terminally differentiated effector memory CD45RA+ cells excluded. A word on this clone: Its specificity is not known.

The receptor was isolated from a man aged 18 to 29 in good health. Some clones in this sample may be carry-over from other donors' samples. The sequencing input was naive CD8+ T cells from PBMCs.

The CDR3 spells CASSDKLIPKGALNTIYF. DNA of the CDR3: TGTGCCAGCAGTGACAAGCTTATTCCGAAGGGGGCCCTAAACACCATATATTTT. V is TRBV6-1 and J is TRBJ1-3; 7 bases map to TRBD1. V lost 3 bases and J lost 6; bases outside the gene matches: 17. The germline V gene has CDR1 MNHNS and CDR2 SASEGT. This CDR3 is 18 amino acids long.